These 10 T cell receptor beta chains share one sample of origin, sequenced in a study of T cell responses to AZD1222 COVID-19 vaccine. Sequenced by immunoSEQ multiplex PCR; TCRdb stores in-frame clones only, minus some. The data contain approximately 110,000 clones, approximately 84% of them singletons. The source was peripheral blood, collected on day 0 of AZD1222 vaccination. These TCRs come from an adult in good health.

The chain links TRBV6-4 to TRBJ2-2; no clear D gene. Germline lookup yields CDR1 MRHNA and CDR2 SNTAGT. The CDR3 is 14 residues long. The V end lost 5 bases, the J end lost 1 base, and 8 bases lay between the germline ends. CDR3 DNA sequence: TGTGCCAGCAGTTTGAACCTGAACACCGGGGAGCTGTTTTTT. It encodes CASSLNLNTGELFF.

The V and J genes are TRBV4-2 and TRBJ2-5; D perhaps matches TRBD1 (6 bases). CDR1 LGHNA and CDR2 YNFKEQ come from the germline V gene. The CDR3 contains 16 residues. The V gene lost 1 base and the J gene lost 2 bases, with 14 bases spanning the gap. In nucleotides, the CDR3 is TGTGCCAGCAGCCAAGGGGGGCTTGACAGACAAGAGACCCAGTACTTC. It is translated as CASSQGGLDRQETQYF.

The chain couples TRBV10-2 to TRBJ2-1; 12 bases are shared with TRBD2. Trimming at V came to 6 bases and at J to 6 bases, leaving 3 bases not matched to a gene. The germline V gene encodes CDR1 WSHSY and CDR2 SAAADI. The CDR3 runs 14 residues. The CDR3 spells CASRTSGSGNEQFF. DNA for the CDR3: TGCGCCAGCAGGACTAGCGGGAGCGGCAATGAGCAGTTCTTC.

The CDR3 loop reads CASSVLAGVEQYF. In nucleotides, the CDR3 is TGTGCCAGCAGCGTTCTCGCGGGGGTCGAGCAGTACTTC. The chain carries TRBV5-6 and TRBJ2-7; 7 positions agree with TRBD2. CDR1 and CDR2 from the germline V gene are SGHDT and YYEEEE. The CDR3 totals 13 residues. The V and J ends lost 4 bases and 6 bases, in that order; junction bases with no gene match: 7.

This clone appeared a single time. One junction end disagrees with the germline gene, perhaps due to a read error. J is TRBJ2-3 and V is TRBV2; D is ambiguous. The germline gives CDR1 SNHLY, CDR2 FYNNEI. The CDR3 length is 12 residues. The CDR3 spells CASSEVGDTQYF. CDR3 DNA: TGTGCCAGTAGTGAAGTGGGAGATACGCAGTATTTT.

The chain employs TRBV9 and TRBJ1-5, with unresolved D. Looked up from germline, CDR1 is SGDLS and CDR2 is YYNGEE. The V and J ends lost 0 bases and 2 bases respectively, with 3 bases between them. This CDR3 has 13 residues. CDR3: CASSVAGNQPQHF. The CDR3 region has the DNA TGTGCCAGCAGCGTAGCCGGCAATCAGCCCCAGCATTTT.

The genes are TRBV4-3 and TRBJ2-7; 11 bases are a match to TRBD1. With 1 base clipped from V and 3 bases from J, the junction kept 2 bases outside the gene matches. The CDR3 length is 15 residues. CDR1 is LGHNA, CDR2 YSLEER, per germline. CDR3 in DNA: TGCGCCAGCAGCCAAGGCGGGACAGGGGGCTACGAGCAGTACTTC. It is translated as CASSQGGTGGYEQYF.

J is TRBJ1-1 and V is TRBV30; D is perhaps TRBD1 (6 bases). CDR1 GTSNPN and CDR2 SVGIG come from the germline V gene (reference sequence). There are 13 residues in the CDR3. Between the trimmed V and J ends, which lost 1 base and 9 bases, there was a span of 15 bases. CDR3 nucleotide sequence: TGTGCCTGGAGTGCCGACCAGGGGATGAAAGCTTTCTTT. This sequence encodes CAWSADQGMKAFF.

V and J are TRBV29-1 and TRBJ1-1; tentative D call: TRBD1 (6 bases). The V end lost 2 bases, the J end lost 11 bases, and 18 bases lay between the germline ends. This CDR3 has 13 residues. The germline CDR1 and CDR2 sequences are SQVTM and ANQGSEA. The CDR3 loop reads CSVEMGEGGLAFF. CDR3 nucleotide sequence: TGCAGCGTTGAAATGGGGGAAGGGGGTTTGGCTTTCTTT.

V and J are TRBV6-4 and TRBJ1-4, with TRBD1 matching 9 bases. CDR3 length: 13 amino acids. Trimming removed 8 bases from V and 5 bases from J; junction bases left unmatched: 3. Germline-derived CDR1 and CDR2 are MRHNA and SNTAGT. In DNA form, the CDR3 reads TGTGCCAGCCTCGACAGGGGGAATGAAAAACTGTTTTTT. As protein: CASLDRGNEKLFF.